The entry that follows covers one T cell receptor (beta chain) sequence. Its cognate antigen is unknown. This record belongs to a study of T cells expressing NK-cell markers. Study background: The TCR beta repertoires were obtained from sorted CD3+CD56+NKG2C+, CD3+CD56+NKG2C- and CD3+CD56-NKG2C+ T cells. Study-level points and caveats: These clonotypes, the leaders elsewhere, also led the CD3+CD56-NKG2C+ fraction in several donors.

CDR3 length: 15 amino acids. In germline, CDR1 is WNHNN, CDR2 SYGVQD (reference sequence). Reprocessing the 5' RACE reads, TCRdb reports a single entry for every CDR3 protein and omits DNA. In all, the sample yields around 470,000 distinct CDR3 sequences. The V gene is TRBV10-1, the J gene TRBJ2-3; TCRdb proposes TRBD2, but this gene call is untestable without DNA. The receptor was isolated from a woman between 50 and 59 years old in good health. Specimen: blood T cells: a sorted CD56 or NKG2C T cell subset, CD4+ or CD8+ T cells, or bulk PBMC T cells (not recorded which). This CDR3 reads CASSETWESTDTQYF.